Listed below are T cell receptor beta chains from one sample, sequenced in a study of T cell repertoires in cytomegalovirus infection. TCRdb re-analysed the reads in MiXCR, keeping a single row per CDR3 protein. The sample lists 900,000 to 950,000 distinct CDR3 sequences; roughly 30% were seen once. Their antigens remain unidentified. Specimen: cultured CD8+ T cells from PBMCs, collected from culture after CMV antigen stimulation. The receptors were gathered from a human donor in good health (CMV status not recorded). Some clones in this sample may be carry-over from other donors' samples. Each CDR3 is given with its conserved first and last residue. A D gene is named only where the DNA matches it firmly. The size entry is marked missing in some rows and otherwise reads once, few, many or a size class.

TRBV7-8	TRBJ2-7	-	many	CASNPDTYEQYF	TGTGCCAGCAACCCCGACACCTACGAGCAGTACTTC
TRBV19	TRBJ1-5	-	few	CASSIDTWSNQPQHF	TGTGCCAGTAGTATAGATACATGGAGCAATCAGCCCCAGCATTTT
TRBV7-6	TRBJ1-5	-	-	CANTEGFNQPQHF	TGTGCCAACACCGAGGGATTCAATCAGCCCCAGCATTTT
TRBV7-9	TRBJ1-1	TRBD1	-	CASSLGTGMAEAFF	TGTGCCAGCAGCTTGGGGACAGGGATGGCTGAAGCTTTCTTT
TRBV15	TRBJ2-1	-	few	CATSSTVGPAHNNEQFF	TGTGCCACCAGCAGCACCGTGGGGCCAGCTCACAACAATGAGCAGTTCTTC
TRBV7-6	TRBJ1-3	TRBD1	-	CASSLGDREVAGNTIYF	TGTGCCAGCAGCTTAGGGGACAGGGAGGTTGCTGGAAACACCATATATTTT
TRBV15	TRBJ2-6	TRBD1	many	CATSRAGTGLEGANVLTF	TGTGCCACCAGCAGAGCCGGGACAGGTCTCGAGGGGGCCAACGTCCTGACTTTC
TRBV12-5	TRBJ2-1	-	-	CASGLVRGAWNEQFF	TGTGCTAGTGGTTTGGTACGGGGGGCCTGGAATGAGCAGTTCTTC
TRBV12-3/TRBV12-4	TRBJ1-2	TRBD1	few	CASTDRQGLYGYTF	TGTGCCAGCACTGATAGACAGGGCCTCTATGGCTACACCTTC
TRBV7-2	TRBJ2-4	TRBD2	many	CASSFGWGGKNIQYF	TGTGCCAGCAGCTTCGGGTGGGGGGGCAAAAACATTCAGTACTTC
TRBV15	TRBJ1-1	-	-	CATSRGLNAFF	TGTGCCACCAGCAGAGGATTGAATGCTTTCTTT
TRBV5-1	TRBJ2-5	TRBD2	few	CASSSAYIGAGRETQYF	TGCGCCAGCAGCTCCGCTTACATTGGAGCGGGGCGAGAGACCCAGTACTTC
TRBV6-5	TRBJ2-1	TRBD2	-	CASNLGAAGTSYNEQFF	TGTGCCAGCAACCTCGGTGCAGCGGGGACCTCCTACAATGAGCAGTTCTTC
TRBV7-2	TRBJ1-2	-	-	CASSPSTYDGYTF	TGTGCCAGCAGCCCCAGCACATATGATGGCTACACCTTC
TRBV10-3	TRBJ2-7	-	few	CAISGERTDYEQYF	TGTGCCATCAGTGGCGAGCGTACCGACTACGAGCAGTACTTC
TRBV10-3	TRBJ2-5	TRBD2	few	CAIKPSGGEETQYF	TGTGCCATCAAACCCTCGGGAGGGGAAGAGACCCAGTACTTC
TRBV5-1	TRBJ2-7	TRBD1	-	CASSLDRQGTDEQYF	TGCGCCAGCAGCTTGGATAGACAGGGTACCGACGAGCAGTACTTC
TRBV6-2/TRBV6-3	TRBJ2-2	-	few	CASSYSFDSRLENTGELFF	TGTGCCAGCAGTTACTCCTTCGACTCCAGACTAGAGAACACCGGGGAGCTGTTTTTT
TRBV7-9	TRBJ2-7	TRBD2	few	CASSLVGAGSSYEQYF	TGTGCCAGCAGCTTAGTCGGAGCGGGGAGCTCCTACGAGCAGTACTTC
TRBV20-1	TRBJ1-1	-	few	CSARGPPGARLGDTEAFF	TGCAGTGCTAGAGGCCCCCCGGGGGCGCGTCTGGGGGACACTGAAGCTTTCTTT
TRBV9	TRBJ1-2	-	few	CASSGTGYYGYTF	TGTGCCAGCAGCGGCACAGGGTACTATGGCTACACCTTC
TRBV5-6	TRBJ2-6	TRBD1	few	CASSRWDSLITGANVLTF	TGTGCCAGCAGCAGATGGGACAGCCTGATTACTGGGGCCAACGTCCTGACTTTC
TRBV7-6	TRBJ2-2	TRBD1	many	CASSVTGGGSAGELFF	TGTGCCAGCAGCGTGACAGGGGGCGGATCTGCCGGGGAGCTGTTTTTT
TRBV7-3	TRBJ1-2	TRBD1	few	CASSLGGQNTF	TGTGCCAGCAGCTTGGGGGGACAGAACACCTTC